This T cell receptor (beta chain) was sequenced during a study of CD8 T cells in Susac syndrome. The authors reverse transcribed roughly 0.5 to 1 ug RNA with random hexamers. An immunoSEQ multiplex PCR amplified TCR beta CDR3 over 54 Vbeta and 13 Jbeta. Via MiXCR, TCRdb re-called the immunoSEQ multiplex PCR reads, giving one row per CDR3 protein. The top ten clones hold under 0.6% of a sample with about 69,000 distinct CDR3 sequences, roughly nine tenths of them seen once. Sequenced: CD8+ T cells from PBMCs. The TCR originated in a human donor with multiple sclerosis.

The CDR3 bases are TGTGCCAGCATCGGGTTTGATGCGGGAGCGAACTACAATGAGCAGTTCTTC. This gives the protein CASIGFDAGANYNEQFF. The chain uses TRBV27 and TRBJ2-1; 7 nucleotides line up with TRBD2. The CDR3 sequence is 17 residues long. Germline V CDR1 and CDR2: MNHEY, SMNVEV (reference sequence). Germline trimming cut 7 bases from V and 3 bases from J; bases unmatched to any gene: 15.